Presented here are 10 T cell receptor beta chains from one specimen sequenced in a study of shared clonotypes between healthy human individuals. Clones were read by immunoSEQ multiplex PCR, and TCRdb kept only the in-frame ones, dropping some. The sample carries roughly 2.6 million clones, approximately 90% recorded once. Sample: naive CD4+ T cells sorted from blood. The subset: CD45RA+ positively selected. The receptors derive from a man aged 18 to 30 in good health.

The chain recombines TRBV28 with TRBJ2-7; D not certain. Germline CDR1 MDHEN, CDR2 SYDVKM. Trimming pared 2 bases from V and 4 bases from J, leaving 9 bases between. This CDR3 has 13 amino acids. The CDR3 sequence is CASSLSLRYEQYF. The CDR3 DNA reads as TGTGCCAGCAGTTTAAGCTTAAGGTACGAGCAGTACTTC.

This clone was seen more than once but under ten times. The CDR3 DNA sequence: TGTGCCAGCAGCCCGGCGGCACCTCAGCCCCAGCATTTT. Residues: CASSPAAPQPQHF. The chain combines TRBV7-2 with TRBJ1-5; D is unclear. V shed 5 bases and J shed 6 bases, with 11 bases lying between them. Germline CDR1 and CDR2: SGHTA and FQGNSA. This CDR3 comprises 13 residues.

The CDR3 reads CASSLKTDTQYF. As DNA, the CDR3 is TGTGCCAGCAGCTTAAAAACAGATACGCAGTATTTT. V usage is TRBV7-6 and J usage is TRBJ2-3; D is uncertain. V lost 2 bases and J lost 3, with 3 bases in between. Germline CDR1 is SGHVS and CDR2 is FNYEAQ. CDR3 size: 12 residues.

This clone was found once. V and J are TRBV30 and TRBJ1-4, with D perhaps matching TRBD1 (5 bases). The CDR3 covers 13 residues. V lost 7 bases, J lost 6 bases, and 15 bases lay in between. Germline CDR1 and CDR2: GTSNPN and SVGIG (reference sequence). This chain's CDR3 is CAYRRALDEKLFF. The DNA of the CDR3 is TGTGCCTACCGCAGGGCTCTGGATGAAAAACTGTTTTTT. Together with reference TRBV30 and TRBJ1-4, the CDR3 gives the full variable domain: SQTIHQWPATLVQPVGSPLSLECTVEGTSNPNLYWYRQAAGRGLQLLFYSVGIGQISSEVPQNLSASRPQDRQFILSSKKLLLSDSGFYLCAYRRALDEKLFFGSGTQLSVL.

The rearrangement joins TRBV29-1 to TRBJ1-1, with D hard to call. The CDR3 sequence is 13 residues long. V lost 4 bases and J 0 bases, leaving 9 bases between the germline ends. Germline V gene lookup returns CDR1 SQVTM and CDR2 ANQGSEA. In DNA, the CDR3 is TGCAGCGTTGGGAGGGCTATGAACACTGAAGCTTTCTTT. It translates to CSVGRAMNTEAFF.

The chain combines TRBV5-1 with TRBJ2-5; 12 bases match TRBD2. With V trimmed by 0 bases and J by 5 bases, 5 bases remained unmatched. Per germline, CDR1 SGHRS and CDR2 YFSETQ. The CDR3 runs 16 residues. Here the CDR3 reads CASSLATSGGPETQYF. The CDR3 coding sequence is TGCGCCAGCAGCTTGGCAACTAGCGGGGGGCCGGAGACCCAGTACTTC.

The chain is built from TRBV11-2 and TRBJ2-7; 12 bases are a match to TRBD2. From germline, CDR1 is SGHAT and CDR2 FQNNGV. With V trimmed by 7 bases and J by 7 bases, 11 bases remained unmatched. This CDR3 is built from 15 residues. CDR3 residues: CASIQTSGGISEQYF. The CDR3 DNA sequence: TGTGCCAGCATCCAGACTAGCGGGGGAATCTCAGAGCAGTACTTC.

V is TRBV7-9 and J is TRBJ2-1; no reliable D call. The CDR3 runs to 15 residues. The V end lost 7 bases, the J end lost 3 bases, and 16 bases lay between the germline ends. Per germline, CDR1 SEHNR and CDR2 FQNEAQ (reference sequence). CDR3 nucleotides: TGTGCCAGCAAAACTGGGTTGAGGAACTACAATGAGCAGTTCTTC. Encoded protein: CASKTGLRNYNEQFF.

The genes are TRBV11-2 and TRBJ1-1; D possibly corresponds to TRBD1 (5 bases). V lost 6 bases and J 0 bases, leaving 17 bases between the germline ends. The CDR3 has 16 amino acids. Germline lookup yields CDR1 SGHAT and CDR2 FQNNGV. DNA of the CDR3: TGTGCCAGCAGTTTTTCCCCAGGGACGATGAACACTGAAGCTTTCTTT. This codes for CASSFSPGTMNTEAFF.

This CDR3 is CASSEALLGYGYTF. The CDR3 DNA reads as TGTGCCAGCAGTGAAGCGCTCCTGGGCTATGGCTACACCTTC. The rearrangement uses TRBV2 and TRBJ1-2; D ambiguous. The V end was cut by 0 bases, the J end by 4 bases, with 9 bases between. The CDR3 runs to 14 residues. Per the germline V gene, CDR1 is SNHLY and CDR2 is FYNNEI.